This is a list of T cell receptor beta chains from one sample in a study of beta chain features in type 1 diabetes. TCRdb keeps only in-frame clones here, not all; method: immunoSEQ multiplex PCR. The sample has 200,000 to 300,000 clones, 14% seen once. The sequenced sample consisted of naive CD4+ T cells from blood. These receptors were taken from a young man with type 1 diabetes. The CDR3 runs from the conserved cysteine through the conserved F or W. D genes are given only for firm matches. Rows may omit the clone size; those that give it use once, few, many or a size class.

size,V,D,J,CDR3,DNA
.,TRBV5-1,.,TRBJ1-5,CASSAQGGLQPQHF,TGCGCCAGCAGCGCTCAGGGTGGGCTTCAGCCCCAGCATTTT
few,TRBV29-1,.,TRBJ2-7,CSVGPGLHSYEQYF,TGCAGCGTGGGGCCGGGACTTCACTCCTACGAGCAGTACTTC
few,TRBV4-2,.,TRBJ2-1,CASSLAPGGSYNEQFF,TGTGCCAGCAGCCTAGCTCCCGGCGGCTCCTACAATGAGCAGTTCTTC
few,TRBV10-3,TRBD1,TRBJ1-2,CAISLDREAGYTF,TGTGCCATCAGTCTTGACAGGGAGGCTGGCTACACCTTC
.,TRBV11-2,TRBD1,TRBJ2-5,CASSLEGRGQETQYF,TGTGCCAGCAGCTTAGAGGGCAGGGGGCAAGAGACCCAGTACTTC
.,TRBV19,TRBD1,TRBJ1-2,CASTSNNRGSYGYTF,TGTGCCAGTACTTCGAACAACAGGGGGAGTTATGGCTACACCTTC
.,TRBV29-1,TRBD2,TRBJ2-2,CSVLAGEVTGELFF,TGCAGCGTTCTAGCGGGAGAGGTCACCGGGGAGCTGTTTTTT
.,TRBV6-6,.,TRBJ1-2,CASSYEAWGYTF,TGTGCCAGCAGTTACGAGGCGTGGGGCTACACCTTC
few,TRBV2,TRBD1,TRBJ2-3,CASSEITRGSTDTQYF,TGTGCCAGCAGTGAAATCACCAGGGGGTCCACAGATACGCAGTATTTT
few,TRBV19,.,TRBJ2-1,CASSLPAGETSYNEQFF,TGTGCCAGTAGTCTACCAGCAGGGGAGACCTCCTACAATGAGCAGTTCTTC
.,TRBV7-8,.,TRBJ2-3,CASSLVFDGASTDTQYF,TGTGCCAGCAGCTTAGTGTTTGATGGAGCTAGCACAGATACGCAGTATTTT
.,TRBV4-1,TRBD1,TRBJ2-5,CASNQDPRGQETQYF,TGCGCCAGCAACCAAGACCCCAGGGGGCAAGAGACCCAGTACTTC
.,TRBV7-9,TRBD2,TRBJ2-1,CASRTSGGTPYNEQFF,TGTGCCAGCAGGACTAGCGGGGGGACTCCCTACAATGAGCAGTTCTTC
few,TRBV10-3,.,TRBJ2-7,CAISEGEASYEQYF,TGTGCCATCAGTGAAGGGGAGGCATCCTACGAGCAGTACTTC
.,TRBV7-7,TRBD1,TRBJ2-7,CASSLATGDSYEQYF,TGTGCTAGCAGCTTAGCGACAGGGGACTCTTACGAGCAGTACTTC
few,TRBV7-8,.,TRBJ2-1,CASSPIGGLDSSYNEQFF,TGTGCCAGCAGCCCAATAGGAGGACTCGATAGCTCCTACAATGAGCAGTTCTTC
few,TRBV5-4,TRBD2,TRBJ2-3,CASSLGLAGATTDTQYF,TGTGCCAGCAGCTTGGGGCTAGCGGGGGCCACCACAGATACGCAGTATTTT
.,TRBV6-1,.,TRBJ1-5,CASRQANQPQHF,TGTGCCAGCAGACAGGCTAATCAGCCCCAGCATTTT
.,TRBV2,TRBD1,TRBJ2-5,CASRPGQAFQETQYF,TGTGCCAGCAGGCCGGGACAGGCCTTTCAAGAGACCCAGTACTTC
few,TRBV7-9,TRBD1,TRBJ1-5,CASSLGAGGPDNQPQHF,TGTGCCAGCAGCTTAGGAGCAGGGGGCCCTGACAATCAGCCCCAGCATTTT
few,TRBV7-2,TRBD1,TRBJ1-2,CASSLSTGAGDGYTF,TGTGCCAGCAGCTTATCGACAGGGGCGGGCGATGGCTACACCTTC
.,TRBV28,.,TRBJ2-6,CASGPGYGANVLTF,TGTGCCAGCGGTCCAGGGTACGGGGCCAACGTCCTGACTTTC
few,TRBV7-9,.,TRBJ2-7,CASIQEDRSYEQYF,TGTGCCAGCATCCAAGAGGACAGATCCTACGAGCAGTACTTC
.,TRBV11-2,.,TRBJ2-3,CASSLGGGSTDTQYF,TGTGCCAGCAGCTTAGGTGGCGGTAGCACAGATACGCAGTATTTT
once,TRBV18,TRBD1,TRBJ1-1,CASSEQGDTEAFF,TGTGCCAGCTCCGAACAGGGGGACACTGAAGCTTTCTTT
few,TRBV9,TRBD2,TRBJ2-3,CASSAGLAGGYGDTQYF,TGTGCCAGCAGCGCCGGACTAGCGGGGGGTTATGGGGATACGCAGTATTTT
few,TRBV7-6,.,TRBJ2-1,CASRPSGGSSYNEQFF,TGTGCCAGCAGGCCAAGCGGCGGAAGCTCCTACAATGAGCAGTTCTTC
few,TRBV29-1,.,TRBJ2-5,CSVGGTNQETQYF,TGCAGCGTTGGGGGGACAAACCAAGAGACCCAGTACTTC
few,TRBV6-5,TRBD1,TRBJ2-3,CASSYLRRGLTDTQYF,TGTGCCAGCAGTTACCTCCGCAGGGGGCTCACAGATACGCAGTATTTT
few,TRBV6-5,.,TRBJ2-3,CASSPPRRTDTQYF,TGTGCCAGCAGCCCGCCCAGGCGCACAGATACGCAGTATTTT
.,TRBV4-1,.,TRBJ1-2,CASSQDPQGTYGYTF,TGCGCCAGCAGCCAAGATCCACAGGGCACCTATGGCTACACCTTC
few,TRBV30,TRBD1,TRBJ1-2,CAWRSGTGDTF,TGTGCCTGGAGGTCCGGGACAGGGGACACCTTC
.,TRBV27,TRBD1,TRBJ2-5,CASSRNRGQETQYF,TGTGCCAGCAGTCGTAACAGGGGCCAAGAGACCCAGTACTTC
few,TRBV4-2,TRBD1,TRBJ1-2,CASSQENRGNYGYTF,TGTGCCAGCAGCCAAGAGAACAGGGGGAACTATGGCTACACCTTC
.,TRBV7-9,TRBD1,TRBJ1-5,CASSHLTGDGYSNQPQHF,TGTGCCAGCAGCCACTTGACAGGGGATGGGTATAGCAATCAGCCCCAGCATTTT
.,TRBV5-1,TRBD1,TRBJ1-2,CASSSGQANYGYTF,TGCGCCAGCAGCTCCGGACAGGCTAACTATGGCTACACCTTC
few,TRBV19,.,TRBJ2-5,CASSIVVGVQETQYF,TGTGCCAGTAGTATAGTTGTCGGGGTCCAAGAGACCCAGTACTTC
few,TRBV30,TRBD1,TRBJ1-5,CAWSPGQGNQPQHF,TGTGCCTGGAGTCCAGGACAGGGCAATCAGCCCCAGCATTTT
.,TRBV21-1,.,TRBJ2-3,CASSETSGRGTDTQYF,TGTGCCAGCAGCGAGACTAGCGGGAGAGGGACAGATACGCAGTATTTT
.,TRBV2,TRBD1,TRBJ1-6,CASRETGDNSPLHF,TGTGCCAGCAGAGAGACAGGGGATAATTCACCCCTCCACTTT
.,TRBV2,TRBD1,TRBJ1-2,CASRGTGPGYTF,TGTGCCAGCAGAGGGACAGGGCCTGGCTACACCTTC
.,TRBV30,.,TRBJ2-1,CAWSKSGVRNEQFF,TGTGCCTGGAGTAAGTCGGGAGTCCGGAATGAGCAGTTCTTC
.,TRBV5-5,.,TRBJ1-2,CASSLSQSNYGYTF,TGTGCCAGCAGCTTGTCCCAGTCTAACTATGGCTACACCTTC
few,TRBV2,.,TRBJ1-4,CASLTGITGTGKLFF,TGTGCCAGTTTAACAGGGATCACTGGTACGGGAAAACTGTTTTTT